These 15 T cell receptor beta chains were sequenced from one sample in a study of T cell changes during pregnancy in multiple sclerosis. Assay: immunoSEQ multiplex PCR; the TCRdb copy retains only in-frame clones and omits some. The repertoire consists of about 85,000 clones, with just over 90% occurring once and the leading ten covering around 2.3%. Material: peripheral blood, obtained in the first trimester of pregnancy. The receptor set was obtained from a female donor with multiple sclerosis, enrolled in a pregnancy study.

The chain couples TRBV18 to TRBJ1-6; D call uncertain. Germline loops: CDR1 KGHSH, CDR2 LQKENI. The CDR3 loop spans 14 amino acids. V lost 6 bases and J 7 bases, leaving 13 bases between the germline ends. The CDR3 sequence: CASSRTAPNSPLHF. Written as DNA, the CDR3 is TGTGCCAGCTCCCGTACAGCTCCCAATTCACCCCTCCACTTT.

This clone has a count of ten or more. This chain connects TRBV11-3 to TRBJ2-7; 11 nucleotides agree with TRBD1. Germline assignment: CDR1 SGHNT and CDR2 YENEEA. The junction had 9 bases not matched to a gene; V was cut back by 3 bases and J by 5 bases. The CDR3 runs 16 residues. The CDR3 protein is CASSLDTDRGRDEQYF. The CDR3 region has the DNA TGTGCCAGCAGCTTGGACACGGACAGGGGGCGCGACGAGCAGTACTTC.

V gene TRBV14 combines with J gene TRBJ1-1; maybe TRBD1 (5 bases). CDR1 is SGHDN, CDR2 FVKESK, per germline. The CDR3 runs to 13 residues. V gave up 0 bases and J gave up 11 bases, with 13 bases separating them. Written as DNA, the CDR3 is TGTGCCAGCAGCCAAGATAAGGGGTTACGTGCTTTCTTT. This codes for CASSQDKGLRAFF.

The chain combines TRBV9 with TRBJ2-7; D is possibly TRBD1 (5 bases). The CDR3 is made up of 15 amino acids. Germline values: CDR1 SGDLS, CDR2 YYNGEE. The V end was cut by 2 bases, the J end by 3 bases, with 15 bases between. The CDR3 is CASSVSQGEFYEQYF. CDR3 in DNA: TGTGCCAGCAGCGTCTCCCAGGGTGAGTTCTACGAGCAGTACTTC.

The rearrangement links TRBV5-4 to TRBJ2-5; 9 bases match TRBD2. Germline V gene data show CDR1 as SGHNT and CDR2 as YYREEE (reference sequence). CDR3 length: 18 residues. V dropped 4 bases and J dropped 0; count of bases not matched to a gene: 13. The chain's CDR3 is CASSRSAGGAGYQETQYF. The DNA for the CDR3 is TGTGCCAGCAGCCGGTCGGCGGGGGGGGCTGGGTACCAAGAGACCCAGTACTTC.

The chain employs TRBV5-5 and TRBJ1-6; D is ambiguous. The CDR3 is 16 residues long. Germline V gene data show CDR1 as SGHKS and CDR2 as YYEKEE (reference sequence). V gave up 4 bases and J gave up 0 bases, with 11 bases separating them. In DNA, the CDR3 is TGTGCCAGCAGCCCTGGACTGAGCTCCTATAATTCACCCCTCCACTTT. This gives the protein CASSPGLSSYNSPLHF.

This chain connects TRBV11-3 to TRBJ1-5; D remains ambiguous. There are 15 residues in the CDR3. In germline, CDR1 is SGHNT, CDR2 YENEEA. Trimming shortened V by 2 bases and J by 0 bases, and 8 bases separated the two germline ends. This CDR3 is CASSLSSNSNQPQHF. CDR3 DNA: TGTGCCAGCAGCTTAAGTAGCAATAGCAATCAGCCCCAGCATTTT.

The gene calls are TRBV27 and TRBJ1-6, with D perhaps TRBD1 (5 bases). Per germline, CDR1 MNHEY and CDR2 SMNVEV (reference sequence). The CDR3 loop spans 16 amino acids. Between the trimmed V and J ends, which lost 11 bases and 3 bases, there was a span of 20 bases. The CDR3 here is CAGIPDRVSYNSPLHF. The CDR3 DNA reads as TGTGCCGGCATCCCCGACAGAGTCAGCTATAATTCACCCCTCCACTTT.

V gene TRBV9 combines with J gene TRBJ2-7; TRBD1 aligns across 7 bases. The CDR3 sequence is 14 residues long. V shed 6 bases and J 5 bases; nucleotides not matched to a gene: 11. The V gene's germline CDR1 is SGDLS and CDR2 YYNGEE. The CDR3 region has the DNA TGTGCCAGCACTGCCGGGACAGCGAGTGACGAGCAGTACTTC. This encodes CASTAGTASDEQYF.

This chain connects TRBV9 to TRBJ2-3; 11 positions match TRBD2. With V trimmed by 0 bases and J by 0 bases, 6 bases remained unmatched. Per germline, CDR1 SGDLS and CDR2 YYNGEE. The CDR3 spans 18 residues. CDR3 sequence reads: CASSVGLAGPSSTDTQYF. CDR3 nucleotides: TGTGCCAGCAGCGTAGGACTAGCGGGGCCCTCTAGCACAGATACGCAGTATTTT.

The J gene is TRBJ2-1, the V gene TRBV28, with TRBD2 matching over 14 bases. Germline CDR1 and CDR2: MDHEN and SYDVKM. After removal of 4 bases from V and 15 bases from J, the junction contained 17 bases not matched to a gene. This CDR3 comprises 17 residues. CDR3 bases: TGTGCCAGCAGTTCACAAAGAGAAGGGACTAGCGGGAGTCGTTGGTTCTTC. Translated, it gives CASSSQREGTSGSRWFF.

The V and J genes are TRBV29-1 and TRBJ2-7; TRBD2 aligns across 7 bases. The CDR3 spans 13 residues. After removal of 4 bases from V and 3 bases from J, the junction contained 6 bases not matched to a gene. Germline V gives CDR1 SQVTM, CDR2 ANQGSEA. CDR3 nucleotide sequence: TGCAGCGTTGCGAGCGGGGAGATCTACGAGCAGTACTTC. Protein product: CSVASGEIYEQYF.

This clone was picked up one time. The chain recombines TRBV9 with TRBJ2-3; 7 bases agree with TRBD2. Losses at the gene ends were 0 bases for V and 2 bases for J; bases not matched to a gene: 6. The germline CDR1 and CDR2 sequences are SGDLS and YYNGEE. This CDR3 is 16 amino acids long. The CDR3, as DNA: TGTGCCAGCAGCGTAGTGGGCGGGGGTCTCACAGATACGCAGTATTTT. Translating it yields CASSVVGGGLTDTQYF.

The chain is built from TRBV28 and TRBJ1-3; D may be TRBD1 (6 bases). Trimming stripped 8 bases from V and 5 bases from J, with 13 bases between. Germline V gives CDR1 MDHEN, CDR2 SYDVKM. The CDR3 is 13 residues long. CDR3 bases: TGTGCCAGCGCTCCAGGGGAGAGAAACACCATATATTTT. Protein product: CASAPGERNTIYF.

The CDR3 DNA reads TGTGCCAGTAGTATATCTGGGAGAGATACGCAGTATTTT. Translating it yields CASSISGRDTQYF. The chain carries TRBV19 and TRBJ2-3; D possibly corresponds to TRBD2 (5 bases). Trimming shortened V by 2 bases and J by 5 bases, and 8 bases separated the two germline ends. The CDR3 covers 13 residues. Looked up from germline, CDR1 is LNHDA and CDR2 is SQIVND (reference sequence). The whole variable domain, remainder taken from reference TRBV19 and TRBJ2-3, is DGGITQSPKYLFRKEGQNVTLSCEQNLNHDAMYWYRQDPGQGLRLIYYSQIVNDFQKGDIAEGYSVSREKKESFPLTVTSAQKNPTAFYLCASSISGRDTQYFGPGTRLTVL.